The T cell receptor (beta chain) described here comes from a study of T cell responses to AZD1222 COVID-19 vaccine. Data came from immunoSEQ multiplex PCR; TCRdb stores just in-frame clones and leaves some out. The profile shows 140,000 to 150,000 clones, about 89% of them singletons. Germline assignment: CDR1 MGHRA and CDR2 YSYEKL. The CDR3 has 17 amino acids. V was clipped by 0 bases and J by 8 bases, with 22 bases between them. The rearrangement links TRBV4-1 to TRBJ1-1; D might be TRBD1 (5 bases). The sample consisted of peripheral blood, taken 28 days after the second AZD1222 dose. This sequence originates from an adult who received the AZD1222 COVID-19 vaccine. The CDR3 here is CASSQDRSRTGAMEAFF. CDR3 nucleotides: TGCGCCAGCAGCCAAGATCGGAGCAGGACCGGGGCTATGGAAGCTTTCTTT.